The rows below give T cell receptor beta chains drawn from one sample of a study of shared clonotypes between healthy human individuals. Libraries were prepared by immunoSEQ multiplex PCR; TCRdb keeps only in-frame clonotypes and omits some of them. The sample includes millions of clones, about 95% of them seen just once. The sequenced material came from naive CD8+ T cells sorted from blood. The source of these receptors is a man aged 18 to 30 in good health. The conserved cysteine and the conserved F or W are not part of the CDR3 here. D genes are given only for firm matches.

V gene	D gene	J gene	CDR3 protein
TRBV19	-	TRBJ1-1	ASRISGNTEAF
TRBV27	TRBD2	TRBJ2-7	ASSLWGGTYEQY
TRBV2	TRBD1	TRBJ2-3	ASSRLGTGSADTQY
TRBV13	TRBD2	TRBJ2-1	ASSRVAGGGDEQF
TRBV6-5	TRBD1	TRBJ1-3	ASSSPGDRGNTIY
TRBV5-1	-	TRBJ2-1	ASSSAIRGPYNEQF
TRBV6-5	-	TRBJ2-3	ASSSLGGRTDTQY
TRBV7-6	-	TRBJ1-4	ASSPTQGSNEKLF
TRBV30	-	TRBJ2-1	AWSVSGVLPHDEQF
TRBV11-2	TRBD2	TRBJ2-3	ASMLGTSGRADTQY
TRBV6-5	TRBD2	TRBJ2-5	ASSKTSGIQETQY
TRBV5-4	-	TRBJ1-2	ASSPVGYGYT
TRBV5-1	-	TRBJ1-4	ASSLEQGGTNEKLF
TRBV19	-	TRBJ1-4	ASSVQGNEKLF
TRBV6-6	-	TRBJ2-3	ASSYSVWY
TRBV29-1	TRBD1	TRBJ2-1	SASGTGVGYEQF
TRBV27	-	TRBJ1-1	ASSLANRASTEAF
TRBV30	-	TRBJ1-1	AWTLGDTEAF
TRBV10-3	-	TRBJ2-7	AISELRGAGSRLQY
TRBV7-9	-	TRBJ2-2	ASSPDGVGTGELF
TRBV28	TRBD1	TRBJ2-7	ASSLYTRLQGTDYEQY
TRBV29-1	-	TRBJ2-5	SVRGVFLQETQY
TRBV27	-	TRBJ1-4	ASSLQGEGTNEKLF
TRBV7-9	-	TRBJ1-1	ASSPGPGAEAF
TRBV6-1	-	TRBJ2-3	ASSDRSEVADTQY
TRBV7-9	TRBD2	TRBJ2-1	ASSSGLAGGPYNEQF
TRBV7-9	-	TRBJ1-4	ASRDSQGYGEKLF
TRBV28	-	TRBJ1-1	ASSLENSMNTEAF
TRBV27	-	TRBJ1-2	ASSSFEGGFDYGYT
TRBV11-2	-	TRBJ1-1	ASSFERVNEAF
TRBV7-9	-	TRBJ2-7	ASSLGGLREQY
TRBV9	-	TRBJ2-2	ASSVWYTGELF
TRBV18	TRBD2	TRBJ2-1	ASSPTKGLAGGDEQF
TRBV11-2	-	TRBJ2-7	ASSSPRSQRTYEQY
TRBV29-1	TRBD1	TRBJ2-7	SVIGQGDPYEQY
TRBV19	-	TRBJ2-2	ASLGDTGELF
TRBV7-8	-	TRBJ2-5	ASSIMGGYETQY
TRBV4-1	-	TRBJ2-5	ASSQEPAARRETQY
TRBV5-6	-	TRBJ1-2	ASSGWDVGDYGYT
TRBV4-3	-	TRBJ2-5	ASSQGAFGTQY
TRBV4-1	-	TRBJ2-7	ASSAAYEQY
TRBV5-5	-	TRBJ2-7	ASSLVGTGPGIEQY
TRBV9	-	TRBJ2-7	ASSVAASSYEQY
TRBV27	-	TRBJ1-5	ASSARYVNQPQH
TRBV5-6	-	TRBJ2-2	ASSLNGASFTGELF
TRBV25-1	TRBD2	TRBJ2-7	ASRGRTSNYEQY
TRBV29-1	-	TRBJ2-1	SVGAQGFVRAPGSYNEQF
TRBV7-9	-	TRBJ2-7	ASSLAQGALYEQY
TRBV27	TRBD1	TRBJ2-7	ASSFLTGGPLEQY
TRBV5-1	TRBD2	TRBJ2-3	ASSLATLAGGPGDTQY
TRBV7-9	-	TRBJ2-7	ASSSEGWAGVSSYEQY